This T cell receptor beta chain was sequenced during a study of graft-versus-host responses after intestinal transplantation. Of note for this clone: Antigen: not known.

Profiled with immunoSEQ multiplex PCR; TCRdb holds only in-frame clones, not every one. Of 14,000 or so clones listed, more than 70% are singletons. Study-wide results and limits: GvH clones turned up in recipient marrow; some had shown up first in ileum or blood. Within the allografts of patients who had graft-donor T cell macrochimerism, graft-versus-host to host-versus-graft clonal ratios were high.

J was trimmed by 2 bases and V by 5 bases; bases with no gene match: 7. Per the germline V gene, CDR1 is MDHEN and CDR2 is SYDVKM. This CDR3 has 16 amino acids. This specimen consisted of bone marrow, obtained 120 to 130 days after intestinal transplantation. This receptor was obtained from a human patient who received an intestinal transplant, so some T cells may come from the graft donor. The chain links TRBV28 to TRBJ1-4; 8 bases map to TRBD1. The DNA for the CDR3 is TGTGCCAGCAGTCCCCCCAGACAGGGGACTAATGAAAAACTGTTTTTT. Translating gives CASSPPRQGTNEKLFF.